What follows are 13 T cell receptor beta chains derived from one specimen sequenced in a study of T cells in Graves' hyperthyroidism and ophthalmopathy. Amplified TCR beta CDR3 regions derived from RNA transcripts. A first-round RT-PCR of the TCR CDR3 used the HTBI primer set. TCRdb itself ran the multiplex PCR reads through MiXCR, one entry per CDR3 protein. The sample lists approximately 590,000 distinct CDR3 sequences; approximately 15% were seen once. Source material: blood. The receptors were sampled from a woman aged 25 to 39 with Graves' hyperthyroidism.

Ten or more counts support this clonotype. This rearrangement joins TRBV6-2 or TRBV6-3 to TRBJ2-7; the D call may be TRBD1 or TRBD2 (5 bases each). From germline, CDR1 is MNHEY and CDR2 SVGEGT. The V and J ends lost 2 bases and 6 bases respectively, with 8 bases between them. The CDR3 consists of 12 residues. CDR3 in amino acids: CASSYGGSEQYF. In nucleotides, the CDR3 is TGTGCCAGCAGTTACGGGGGATCCGAGCAGTACTTC.

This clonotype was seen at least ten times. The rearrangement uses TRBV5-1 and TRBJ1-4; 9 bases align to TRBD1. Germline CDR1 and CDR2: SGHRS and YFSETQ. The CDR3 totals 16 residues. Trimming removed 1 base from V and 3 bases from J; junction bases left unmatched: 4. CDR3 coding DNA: TGCGCCAGCAGCTTGAACGGACAGGGGCCTAATGAAAAACTGTTTTTT. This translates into CASSLNGQGPNEKLFF.

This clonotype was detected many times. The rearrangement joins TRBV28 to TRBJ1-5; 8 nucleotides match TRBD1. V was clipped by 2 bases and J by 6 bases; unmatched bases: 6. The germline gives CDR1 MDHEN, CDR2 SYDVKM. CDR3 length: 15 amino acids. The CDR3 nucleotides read TGTGCCAGCAGTTTAGTGACAGGGGTCGGTCAGCCCCAGCATTTT. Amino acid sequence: CASSLVTGVGQPQHF.

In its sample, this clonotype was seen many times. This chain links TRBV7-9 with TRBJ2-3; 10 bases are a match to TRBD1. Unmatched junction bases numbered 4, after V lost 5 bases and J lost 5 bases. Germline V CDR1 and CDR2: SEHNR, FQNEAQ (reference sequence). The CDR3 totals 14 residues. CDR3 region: CASSPGTGVDTQYF. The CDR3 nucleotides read TGTGCCAGCAGCCCCGGGACAGGGGTAGATACGCAGTATTTT.

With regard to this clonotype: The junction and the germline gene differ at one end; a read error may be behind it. The CDR3: CASSLMGGDYQERFF. The CDR3 bases are TGTGCCAGCAGCTTAATGGGGGGGGACTACCAAGAGCGGTTCTTC. V is TRBV7-3 and J is TRBJ2-1; TRBD2 matches 7 bases. The CDR3 length is 15 residues. Germline values: CDR1 SGHTA, CDR2 FQGTGA.

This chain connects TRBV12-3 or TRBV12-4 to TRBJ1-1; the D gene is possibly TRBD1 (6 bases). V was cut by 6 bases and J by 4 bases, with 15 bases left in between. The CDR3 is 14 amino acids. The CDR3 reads CASSPKGGGTEAFF. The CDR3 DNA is TGTGCCAGCAGCCCCAAGGGGGGAGGCACTGAAGCTTTCTTT.

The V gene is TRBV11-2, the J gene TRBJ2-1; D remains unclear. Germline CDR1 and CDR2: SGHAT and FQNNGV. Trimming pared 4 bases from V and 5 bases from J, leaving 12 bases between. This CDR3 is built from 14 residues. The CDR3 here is CASSSRAAHNEQFF. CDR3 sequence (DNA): TGTGCCAGCAGCTCCCGCGCGGCCCACAATGAGCAGTTCTTC. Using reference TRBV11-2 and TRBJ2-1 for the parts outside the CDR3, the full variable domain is EAGVAQSPRYKIIEKRQSVAFWCNPISGHATLYWYQQILGQGPKLLIQFQNNGVVDDSQLPKDRFSAERLKGVDSTLKIQPAKLEDSAVYLCASSSRAAHNEQFFGPGTRLTVL.

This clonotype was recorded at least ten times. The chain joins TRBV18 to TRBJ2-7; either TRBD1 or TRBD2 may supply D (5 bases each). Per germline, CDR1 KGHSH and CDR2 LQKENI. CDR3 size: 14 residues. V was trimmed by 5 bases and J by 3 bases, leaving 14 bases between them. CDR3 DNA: TGTGCCAGCTCAATGAGGGGATCCTACTACGAGCAGTACTTC. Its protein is CASSMRGSYYEQYF.

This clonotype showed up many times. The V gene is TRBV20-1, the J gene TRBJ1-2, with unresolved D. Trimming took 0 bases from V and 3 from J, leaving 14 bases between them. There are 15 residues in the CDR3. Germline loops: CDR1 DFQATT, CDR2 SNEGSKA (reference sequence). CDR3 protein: CSARDTLRTHYGYTF. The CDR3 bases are TGCAGTGCTAGAGACACGCTCAGGACTCACTATGGCTACACCTTC.

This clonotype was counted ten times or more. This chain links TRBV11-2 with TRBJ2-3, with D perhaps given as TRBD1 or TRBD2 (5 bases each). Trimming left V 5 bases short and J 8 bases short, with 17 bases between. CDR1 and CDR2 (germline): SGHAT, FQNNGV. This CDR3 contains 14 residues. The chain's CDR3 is CASSRDQPSGTQYF. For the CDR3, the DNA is TGTGCCAGCAGCCGGGACCAGCCATCGGGTACGCAGTATTTT.

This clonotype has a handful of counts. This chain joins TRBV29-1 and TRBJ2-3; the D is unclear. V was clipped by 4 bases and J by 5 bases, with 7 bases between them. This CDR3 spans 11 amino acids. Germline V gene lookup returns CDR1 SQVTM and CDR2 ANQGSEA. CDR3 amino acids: CSVGLGDTQYF. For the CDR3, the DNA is TGCAGCGTTGGTTTGGGAGATACGCAGTATTTT.

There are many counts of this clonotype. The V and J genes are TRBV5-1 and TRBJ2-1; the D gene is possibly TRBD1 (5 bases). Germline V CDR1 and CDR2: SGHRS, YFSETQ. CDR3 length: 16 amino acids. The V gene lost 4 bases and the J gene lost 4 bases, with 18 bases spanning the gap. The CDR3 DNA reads TGCGCCAGCAGCACAGTGACAGCAACGAATTACAATGAGCAGTTCTTC. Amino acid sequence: CASSTVTATNYNEQFF.

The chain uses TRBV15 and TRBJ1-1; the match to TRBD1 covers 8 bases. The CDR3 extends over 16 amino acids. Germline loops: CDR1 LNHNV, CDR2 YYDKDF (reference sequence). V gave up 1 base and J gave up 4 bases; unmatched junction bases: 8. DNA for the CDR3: TGTGCCACCAGCAGAGGCCAGGGGGCGCGGGCCACTGAAGCTTTCTTT. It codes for CATSRGQGARATEAFF.